Each of the 8 T cell receptor beta chains below was sequenced from the same sample in a study of response to subunit inactivated influenza vaccine. Each CDR3 protein is one row after TCRdb ran MiXCR on the RT-PCR reads. The table lists some 570,000 distinct CDR3 sequences, approximately 11% of them singletons. The same data also contributed to another study, on T cells expressing NK-cell markers. That paper adds: 5'RACE template switching built TCR beta cDNA with unique molecular identifiers.

Sequenced here: PBMCs from blood, sampled on the day of vaccination. The origin of the receptors is a man in his fifties who received an inactivated influenza vaccine.

The table lists this clonotype with many counts. The chain couples TRBV29-1 to TRBJ1-2; no reliable D call. The V gene lost 2 bases and the J gene lost 0 bases, with 10 bases spanning the gap. Germline V gene lookup returns CDR1 SQVTM and CDR2 ANQGSEA. The CDR3 consists of 14 residues. The CDR3 spells CSVESVQTNYGYTF. Here the CDR3 DNA reads TGCAGCGTTGAATCGGTGCAGACTAACTATGGCTACACCTTC.

This clonotype was picked up a small number of times. The V gene is TRBV5-1, the J gene TRBJ2-3; D remains ambiguous. The CDR3 runs 14 residues. The V and J ends lost 4 bases and 2 bases respectively, with 11 bases between them. Per the germline V gene, CDR1 is SGHRS and CDR2 is YFSETQ. Here the CDR3 DNA reads TGCGCCAGCAGCCTACAATACTACACAGATACGCAGTATTTT. Protein sequence: CASSLQYYTDTQYF.

This clonotype was seen many times. V and J are TRBV7-2 and TRBJ1-6, with TRBD1 as a possible D gene (5 bases). Germline loops: CDR1 SGHTA, CDR2 FQGNSA. V was trimmed by 4 bases and J by 7 bases, leaving 11 bases between them. CDR3 length equals 14 residues. CDR3 sequence reads: CASSSGWGNSPLHF. CDR3 nucleotides: TGTGCCAGCAGCTCTGGGTGGGGGAATTCACCCCTCCACTTT.

This clonotype occurred a few times. The V call is TRBV30, the J call TRBJ1-2, with D possibly matching TRBD1 (5 bases). Germline V gene data show CDR1 as GTSNPN and CDR2 as SVGIG (reference sequence). The CDR3 loop spans 11 amino acids. Trimming pared 5 bases from V and 7 bases from J, leaving 11 bases between. For the CDR3, the DNA is TGTGCCTGGGGAGTCGGGGGTGGCTACACCTTC. It codes for CAWGVGGGYTF.

This clonotype appeared a few times. This chain uses TRBV24-1 with TRBJ1-5; maybe TRBD1 (5 bases). CDR1 is KGHDR, CDR2 SFDVKD, per germline. V gave up 9 bases and J gave up 4 bases, with 12 bases separating them. The CDR3 is 13 residues long. The CDR3 DNA follows: TGTGCCACCCGTCTGGGACCTAATCAGCCCCAGCATTTT. Translation: CATRLGPNQPQHF.

The V and J genes are TRBV7-2 and TRBJ1-2; D may be TRBD1 (6 bases). The CDR3 length is 15 residues. V dropped 5 bases and J dropped 2 bases, with 15 bases sitting between them. Germline CDR1 SGHTA, CDR2 FQGNSA. The CDR3 DNA sequence: TGTGCCAGCAGCCCGTCCGGGACAACGAACTATGGCTACACCTTC. It is translated as CASSPSGTTNYGYTF.

This rearrangement joins TRBV12-3 or TRBV12-4 to TRBJ2-7; no reliable D call. The CDR3 loop spans 14 amino acids. V shed 6 bases and J shed 4 bases, with 16 bases lying between them. The CDR3 sequence: CASSFRFKIYEQYF. In nucleotides, the CDR3 is TGTGCCAGCAGCTTTCGGTTCAAGATTTACGAGCAGTACTTC.

This chain joins TRBV28 and TRBJ2-7; possibly TRBD1 or TRBD2 for D (5 bases each). Trimming removed 8 bases from V and 0 bases from J, with 11 bases in between. Per germline, CDR1 MDHEN and CDR2 SYDVKM. The CDR3 spans 13 residues. CDR3 DNA sequence: TGTGCCAGCGCTGAGGGGCACTCCTACGAGCAGTACTTC. Translating it yields CASAEGHSYEQYF.